The 9 T cell receptor beta chains below all came from one sample that was sequenced in a study of T cells expressing NK-cell markers. TCRdb re-called the 5' RACE reads and catalogs CDR3 proteins one per entry, DNA excluded. The ten top clones account for roughly 8%, within a sample of 350,000 to 500,000 distinct CDR3 sequences. The sequencing sample was made of blood T cells: a sorted CD56 or NKG2C T cell subset, CD4+ or CD8+ T cells, or bulk PBMC T cells (not recorded which). The receptors were sampled from a woman aged 18 to 75 in good health.

The J gene is TRBJ2-1, the V gene TRBV12-3 or TRBV12-4. This CDR3 region has 15 residues. CDR3 region: CASSFFFSSGNEQFF.

V usage is TRBV7-2 and J usage is TRBJ1-3. This CDR3 is 15 amino acids long. Germline lookup yields CDR1 SGHTA and CDR2 FQGNSA. CDR3: CASSLGIGSGNTIYF.

V usage is TRBV29-1 and J usage is TRBJ1-3; TCRdb proposes TRBD1, but this gene call is untestable without DNA. Germline V gives CDR1 SQVTM, CDR2 ANQGSEA. The CDR3 covers 15 residues. The CDR3 is CSVEDEGQSGNTIYF.

The chain employs TRBV9 and TRBJ2-3; TCRdb proposes TRBD2, but this gene call is untestable without DNA. The length of the CDR3 is 18 residues. The germline CDR1 and CDR2 sequences are SGDLS and YYNGEE. The CDR3 here is CASSVTSGGALGTDTQYF.

The V call is TRBV10-3, the J call TRBJ2-7. The CDR3 runs to 12 residues. Germline CDR1 ENHRY, CDR2 SYGVKD. CDR3 sequence reads: CAISEEGYEQYF.

The chain has TRBV29-1 and TRBJ2-7; TCRdb picks TRBD1, but there is no DNA to check that call. CDR1 and CDR2 from the germline V gene are SQVTM and ANQGSEA. The CDR3 runs 11 residues. The CDR3 is CSVVGDHDQYF.

The V gene is TRBV25-1, the J gene TRBJ1-1; TCRdb lists TRBD1, though no DNA is available to test this call. This CDR3 has 13 residues. The germline CDR1 and CDR2 sequences are MGHDK and SYGVNS. CDR3 residues: CASSDRVDTEAFF.

This chain links TRBV29-1 with TRBJ2-2; the TRBD1 assignment by TCRdb is unverifiable without DNA. CDR1 is SQVTM and CDR2 is ANQGSEA in the germline V gene. The CDR3 is made up of 14 amino acids. The CDR3 here is CSVTDRGQGGELFF.

The chain couples TRBV5-4 to TRBJ1-2. The CDR3 has 13 residues. CDR1 and CDR2 (germline): SGHNT, YYREEE (reference sequence). CDR3 amino acids: CASSLRINYGYTF. Together with reference TRBV5-4 and TRBJ1-2, the CDR3 gives the full variable domain: ETGVTQSPTHLIKTRGQQVTLRCSSQSGHNTVSWYQQALGQGPQFIFQYYREEENGRGNFPPRFSGLQFPNYSSELNVNALELDDSALYLCASSLRINYGYTFGSGTRLTVV.